The 31 T cell receptor beta chains below all came from one sample that was sequenced in a study of T cell responses to AZD1222 COVID-19 vaccine. Sequencing was performed with immunoSEQ multiplex PCR; in TCRdb, only in-frame clones are kept and a portion is missing. In the table there are 130,000 or so clones, 85% to 95% of which are singletons. Material: peripheral blood, obtained on day 0 of AZD1222 vaccination. Receptor source: an adult in good health.

The rearrangement uses TRBV29-1 and TRBJ2-5; D unclear. Germline CDR1 SQVTM, CDR2 ANQGSEA. The CDR3 covers 12 residues. Between the trimmed V and J ends, which lost 6 bases and 1 base, there was a span of 9 bases. CDR3 nucleotides: TGCAGCGTCCGGACCTCCCAAGAGACCCAGTACTTC. Translating gives CSVRTSQETQYF.

V gene TRBV18 combines with J gene TRBJ2-7; D ambiguous. Germline loops: CDR1 KGHSH, CDR2 LQKENI. V was trimmed by 6 bases and J by 3 bases, leaving 9 bases between them. The CDR3 has 12 amino acids. DNA for the CDR3: TGTGCCAGCTCTGGGCGAAGCTACGAGCAGTACTTC. Residues: CASSGRSYEQYF. Drawing the rest from reference TRBV18 and TRBJ2-7, the complete variable domain is NAGVMQNPRHLVRRRGQEARLRCSPMKGHSHVYWYRQLPEEGLKFMVYLQKENIIDESGMPKERFSAEFPKEGPSILRIQQVVRGDSAAYFCASSGRSYEQYFGPGTRLTVT.

As for this clone: The junction and the germline gene differ at one end; a read error may be behind it. CDR3 coding DNA: TGCGCCAACAGCCAAGGGGAAGGGCGCGGACTAGCTTACAATGAGCAGTTCTTC. As protein: CANSQGEGRGLAYNEQFF. The chain is built from TRBV4-1 and TRBJ2-1, with 8 bases fitting TRBD2. Germline-derived CDR1 and CDR2 are MGHRA and YSYEKL. This CDR3 has 18 residues.

Written as DNA, the CDR3 is TGTGCCAGCAGCTTAGCTTTTTCCGAAGAGACCCAGTACTTC. Amino acid sequence: CASSLAFSEETQYF. V is TRBV7-2 and J is TRBJ2-5, with unresolved D. The CDR3 has 14 residues. V lost 0 bases, J lost 3 bases, and 8 bases lay in between. Germline loops: CDR1 SGHTA, CDR2 FQGNSA.

The chain recombines TRBV5-6 with TRBJ1-3; D call uncertain. From germline, CDR1 is SGHDT and CDR2 YYEEEE. Trimming stripped 4 bases from V and 8 bases from J, with 10 bases between. The CDR3 length is 12 residues. CDR3 coding DNA: TGTGCCAGCAGCCTCGCGGGTTACACCATATATTTT. It is translated as CASSLAGYTIYF.

The V call is TRBV3-1 (or the pseudogene TRBV3-2), the J call TRBJ1-2; 7 positions match TRBD1. Germline CDR1 and CDR2: LGHDT and YNNKEL (reference sequence). The CDR3 contains 15 residues. V shed 2 bases and J 7 bases; nucleotides not matched to a gene: 10. As DNA, the CDR3 is TGTGCCAGCAGCCAATTGACAGGGCCCGAGGTTGGCTACACCTTC. Its protein is CASSQLTGPEVGYTF.

This clone has just a few counts. The chain combines TRBV5-6 with TRBJ2-2; TRBD2 is a possible D gene (6 bases). V lost 0 bases to trimming and J lost 6 bases, with 6 bases between them. Germline assignment: CDR1 SGHDT and CDR2 YYEEEE. The CDR3 contains 13 residues. The CDR3 here is CASSLGGAGELFF. The CDR3 region has the DNA TGTGCCAGCAGCTTGGGGGGGGCCGGGGAGCTGTTTTTT.

The chain uses TRBV4-1 and TRBJ1-6; TRBD1 matches at 9 bases. This CDR3 is built from 20 residues. Germline CDR1 MGHRA, CDR2 YSYEKL. V trimming: 1 base; J trimming: 3 bases; junction bases outside the gene matches: 13. The CDR3, as DNA: TGCGCCAGCAGCCAAGGCCCCCGGGACAGGGATTTTTTCTATAATTCACCCCTCCACTTT. This translates into CASSQGPRDRDFFYNSPLHF.

The V and J genes are TRBV7-2 and TRBJ1-2, with 7 bases identical to TRBD1. CDR1 is SGHTA, CDR2 FQGNSA, per germline. The CDR3 is 14 amino acids. With V trimmed by 1 base and J by 4 bases, 3 bases remained unmatched. CDR3 coding DNA: TGTGCCAGCAGCTTAGGACAGGGTAGCTATGGCTACACCTTC. Its protein is CASSLGQGSYGYTF.

The chain has TRBV29-1 and TRBJ2-1; TRBD1 might be the D (5 bases). Per the germline V gene, CDR1 is SQVTM and CDR2 is ANQGSEA. V gave up 2 bases and J gave up 7 bases, with 12 bases separating them. This CDR3 spans 13 amino acids. The CDR3 loop reads CSVERQGGNEQFF. CDR3 nucleotide sequence: TGCAGCGTTGAACGGCAGGGTGGAAATGAGCAGTTCTTC.

The chain combines TRBV29-1 with TRBJ1-2; D is possibly TRBD1 (5 bases). The CDR3 contains 11 residues. V lost 2 bases and J 7 bases, leaving 8 bases between the germline ends. Looked up from germline, CDR1 is SQVTM and CDR2 is ANQGSEA. CDR3 residues: CSVERDAGYTF. The CDR3 DNA reads as TGCAGCGTTGAACGGGACGCTGGCTACACCTTC.

This clone was detected only once. This rearrangement joins TRBV11-2 to TRBJ2-7, with D possibly TRBD1 on 5 matching bases. V lost 3 bases and J lost 5, with 17 bases in between. From germline, CDR1 is SGHAT and CDR2 FQNNGV. This CDR3 spans 15 amino acids. Written as DNA, the CDR3 is TGTGCCAGCAGCTTCGCCTGGCAGGGAACGGACGAGCAGTACTTC. Translation: CASSFAWQGTDEQYF.

The chain is built from TRBV2 and TRBJ2-1; a possible D gene is TRBD1 (7 bases). This CDR3 contains 16 residues. Trimming pared 2 bases from V and 7 bases from J, leaving 18 bases between. Germline loops: CDR1 SNHLY, CDR2 FYNNEI. CDR3 in DNA: TGTGCCAGCAGTGAATGGAGACGGGCAGGGGGGAATGAGCAGTTCTTC. Translation gives CASSEWRRAGGNEQFF.

The chain uses TRBV10-3 and TRBJ2-3; D possibly corresponds to TRBD2 (6 bases). CDR1 is ENHRY, CDR2 SYGVKD, per germline. This CDR3 is 15 amino acids long. V was trimmed by 2 bases and J by 2 bases, leaving 11 bases between them. The CDR3 DNA follows: TGTGCCATCAGTGAGGACGGCGGGGACACAGATACGCAGTATTTT. Its translation is CAISEDGGDTDTQYF.

The chain employs TRBV5-1 and TRBJ1-4, with a weak D call TRBD1 (5 bases). The CDR3 runs to 16 residues. V gave up 1 base and J gave up 0 bases, with 10 bases separating them. Germline V gene sequence: CDR1 SGHRS, CDR2 YFSETQ. This chain's CDR3 is CASSLSRGATNEKLFF. The CDR3 region has the DNA TGCGCCAGCAGCTTGTCTCGGGGGGCAACTAATGAAAAACTGTTTTTT.

The chain links TRBV10-3 to TRBJ1-2, with TRBD1 matching over 7 bases. V shed 2 bases, J shed 7 bases, and the junction held 7 bases outside the gene matches. From germline, CDR1 is ENHRY and CDR2 SYGVKD. The CDR3 has 14 amino acids. The CDR3 coding sequence is TGTGCCATCAGTGAGGGCCGGGACAGACGTGGCTACACCTTC. Protein: CAISEGRDRRGYTF.

This chain joins TRBV18 and TRBJ1-2; tentatively, D is TRBD1 (5 bases). Trimming left V 2 bases short and J 4 bases short, with 17 bases between. The CDR3 has 16 amino acids. Germline values: CDR1 KGHSH, CDR2 LQKENI. The CDR3: CASSPGTAEISYGYTF. CDR3 nucleotide sequence: TGTGCCAGCTCACCAGGGACGGCCGAGATAAGCTATGGCTACACCTTC.

The V call is TRBV13, the J call TRBJ1-1; D possibly corresponds to TRBD1 (5 bases). This CDR3 has 12 amino acids. V lost 4 bases, J lost 3 bases, and 6 bases lay in between. Germline V gene data show CDR1 as PRHDT and CDR2 as FYEKMQ (reference sequence). This CDR3 reads CASSWGYTEAFF. The CDR3 coding sequence is TGTGCCAGCAGCTGGGGCTACACTGAAGCTTTCTTT.

This chain uses TRBV6-5 with TRBJ1-1; D is perhaps TRBD1 (5 bases). Germline values: CDR1 MNHEY, CDR2 SVGAGI. The CDR3 loop spans 14 amino acids. The V end lost 5 bases, the J end lost 4 bases, and 14 bases lay between the germline ends. In DNA form, the CDR3 reads TGTGCCAGCAGTCGGGACCGGGGGAGCACTGAAGCTTTCTTT. Translation gives CASSRDRGSTEAFF.

The chain has TRBV19 and TRBJ1-5, with D tentatively TRBD1 (6 bases). Germline V gene lookup returns CDR1 LNHDA and CDR2 SQIVND (reference sequence). This CDR3 is 14 amino acids long. V was pared by 3 bases and J by 5 bases, with 11 bases between. CDR3 loop: CASSISGAYQPQHF. The DNA of the CDR3 is TGTGCCAGTAGTATCTCAGGGGCCTATCAGCCCCAGCATTTT.

The chain has TRBV19 and TRBJ1-1; D uncertain. Germline values: CDR1 LNHDA, CDR2 SQIVND (reference sequence). This CDR3 comprises 15 residues. The V end lost 3 bases, the J end lost 0 bases, and 11 bases lay between the germline ends. The CDR3 DNA reads as TGTGCCAGTAGTATGAACAGTTACATGAACACTGAAGCTTTCTTT. It yields the protein CASSMNSYMNTEAFF.

The gene calls are TRBV6-5 and TRBJ1-2, with 8 bases matching TRBD1. Germline CDR1 MNHEY, CDR2 SVGAGI. J gave up 6 bases and V 6 bases, and 9 bases lay outside the gene matches. The CDR3 covers 14 residues. The CDR3 protein is CASSQGAGTNGYTF. CDR3 nucleotides: TGTGCCAGCAGCCAGGGGGCAGGAACCAATGGCTACACCTTC.

This clone was detected only once. J is TRBJ2-5 and V is TRBV5-6; the match to TRBD1 covers 7 bases. Germline V lookup: CDR1 SGHDT, CDR2 YYEEEE. This CDR3 is built from 16 residues. V shed 3 bases and J 2 bases; nucleotides not matched to a gene: 10. The CDR3 loop reads CASSSNYRQGQETQYF. In DNA, the CDR3 is TGTGCCAGCAGCTCAAACTACCGACAGGGTCAAGAGACCCAGTACTTC.

The V gene is TRBV10-3, the J gene TRBJ1-2, with a weak D call TRBD1 (5 bases). V lost 7 bases and J 1 base, leaving 16 bases between the germline ends. CDR1 is ENHRY, CDR2 SYGVKD, per germline. The CDR3 has 15 residues. The CDR3 reads CAITGGEAVNYGYTF. Here the CDR3 DNA reads TGTGCCATCACCGGGGGAGAGGCTGTTAACTATGGCTACACCTTC.

The chain has TRBV2 and TRBJ1-1; D possibly corresponds to TRBD1 (5 bases). This CDR3 contains 16 residues. V gave up 2 bases and J gave up 2 bases, with 15 bases separating them. The germline V gene encodes CDR1 SNHLY and CDR2 FYNNEI. The DNA for the CDR3 is TGTGCCAGCAGTGAAAGCGTGGGGGGTTTAAACACTGAAGCTTTCTTT. This translates into CASSESVGGLNTEAFF.

The genes are TRBV7-8 and TRBJ1-1; D is unclear. Trimming took 2 bases from V and 10 from J, leaving 14 bases between them. CDR1 and CDR2 from the germline V gene are SGHVS and FQNEAQ. The CDR3 is made up of 13 amino acids. CDR3 sequence reads: CASSLTTTGRAFF. The CDR3 region has the DNA TGTGCCAGCAGCTTAACGACCACGGGGAGAGCTTTCTTT.

This clone is a singleton in its sample. V usage is TRBV19 and J usage is TRBJ1-5, with 11 bases identical to TRBD1. Germline V gene sequence: CDR1 LNHDA, CDR2 SQIVND (reference sequence). The length of the CDR3 is 14 residues. V shed 9 bases, J shed 6 bases, and the junction held 7 bases outside the gene matches. The CDR3 spells CASIGTGGGQPQHF. CDR3 bases: TGTGCCAGCATCGGGACAGGGGGAGGTCAGCCCCAGCATTTT.

The chain uses TRBV11-2 and TRBJ2-7, with a possible D match to TRBD2 (6 bases). The CDR3 extends over 14 amino acids. Germline CDR1 reads SGHAT; CDR2 reads FQNNGV. Trimming took 4 bases from V and 0 from J, leaving 10 bases between them. The CDR3 bases are TGTGCCAGCAGCTGGGACTTGAGCTCCTACGAGCAGTACTTC. Translation: CASSWDLSSYEQYF.

The rearrangement links TRBV19 to TRBJ2-7; D ambiguous. Deletions cut 6 bases from V and 1 base from J, with 13 bases between. Germline loops: CDR1 LNHDA, CDR2 SQIVND (reference sequence). This CDR3 has 14 amino acids. The CDR3 DNA reads as TGTGCCAGTAGCTTCCACGACGGTTCCTACGAGCAGTACTTC. It encodes CASSFHDGSYEQYF.

The J gene is TRBJ1-2, the V gene TRBV12-3 or TRBV12-4; no reliable D call. The CDR3 contains 13 residues. V lost 5 bases to trimming and J lost 4 bases, with 11 bases between them. The CDR3 DNA follows: TGTGCCAGCAGTCTACAGCTCACCTATGGCTACACCTTC. Residues: CASSLQLTYGYTF.

This chain connects TRBV29-1 to TRBJ1-2, with D unclear. Trimming took 3 bases from V and 1 from J, leaving 15 bases between them. Germline CDR1 SQVTM, CDR2 ANQGSEA. This CDR3 contains 15 residues. In DNA, the CDR3 is TGCAGCGTTGAGCCGGCAGGCCGCGATAACTATGGCTACACCTTC. This sequence encodes CSVEPAGRDNYGYTF.